The rows below give T cell receptor beta chains drawn from one sample of a study of blood T cells in healthy people across ages. TCRdb recomputed calls from the 5' RACE reads with MiXCR, one row per CDR3 protein. The sample yields about 800,000 distinct CDR3 sequences, 20% to 25% seen once. These data were also reused for a study on T cells of mothers and their children.

Specimen: blood. These receptors were collected from a boy aged 5 to 17 in good health. CDR3s include the opening cysteine and the closing phenylalanine or tryptophan. Each record gives: clone size, D gene, V gene, J gene, CDR3 protein, CDR3 DNA. The D gene is left open where the match is weak. Clone size is given for some rows only: seen once, a few or many times, or a class if the clone is expanded.

.	.	TRBV20-1	TRBJ2-3	CSARKSLDTQYF	TGCAGTGCTAGAAAGTCTTTAGATACGCAGTATTTT
.	.	TRBV7-2	TRBJ2-3	CASSLAITDTQYF	TGTGCCAGCAGCTTAGCCATAACAGATACGCAGTATTTT
few	.	TRBV5-5	TRBJ1-5	CASSSPQPQHF	TGTGCCAGCAGCTCACCCCAGCCCCAGCATTTT
few	TRBD2	TRBV7-4	TRBJ2-7	CASSEGLAGISYEQYF	TGTGCCAGCAGCGAGGGACTAGCGGGAATCTCCTACGAGCAGTACTTC
.	.	TRBV12-3/TRBV12-4	TRBJ1-6	CASRTAGTKHSPLHF	TGTGCCAGCAGAACCGCCGGGACAAAGCATTCACCCCTCCACTTT
.	TRBD2	TRBV7-2	TRBJ2-3	CASSSLAGRILNF	TGTGCCAGCAGCTCACTAGCGGGACGAATCTTAAATTTT
.	TRBD1	TRBV20-1	TRBJ2-5	CSGTGKGETQYF	TGCAGTGGGACAGGGAAGGGAGAGACCCAGTACTTC
many	.	TRBV7-3	TRBJ2-3	CASSSTGITDTQYF	TGTGCCAGCAGCTCCACAGGGATCACAGATACGCAGTATTTT
few	.	TRBV6-6	TRBJ1-5	CASSAFKDSYQPQHF	TGTGCCAGCAGTGCTTTTAAAGACAGCTATCAGCCCCAGCATTTT
.	TRBD2	TRBV7-2	TRBJ2-7	CASSFNSGLAIYEQYF	TGTGCCAGCAGCTTCAACTCCGGACTAGCGATCTACGAGCAGTACTTC
.	.	TRBV20-1	TRBJ2-5	CSAVHGAQETQYF	TGCAGTGCCGTTCACGGGGCACAAGAGACCCAGTACTTC
.	TRBD1	TRBV11-3	TRBJ2-3	CASSLQRQGTDTQYF	TGTGCCAGCAGCTTGCAGAGACAGGGGACAGATACGCAGTATTTT
.	.	TRBV7-2	TRBJ2-7	CASSFTTGPYEQYF	TGTGCCAGCAGCTTCACCACAGGGCCGTACGAGCAGTACTTC
.	TRBD2	TRBV7-9	TRBJ2-3	CASSHWTSGTDTQYF	TGTGCCAGCAGCCATTGGACTAGCGGTACAGATACGCAGTATTTT
.	TRBD2	TRBV12-3/TRBV12-4	TRBJ2-1	CASSLAGAGYNEQFF	TGTGCCAGCAGCTTAGCGGGGGCCGGGTACAATGAGCAGTTCTTC
.	TRBD1	TRBV12-3/TRBV12-4	TRBJ1-4	CASSLTGTEDEKLFF	TGTGCCAGCAGCCTCACCGGGACAGAGGATGAAAAACTGTTTTTT
few	.	TRBV7-7	TRBJ2-2	CASSLGRSGELFF	TGTGCTAGCAGCTTAGGTCGATCCGGGGAGCTGTTTTTT
.	TRBD2	TRBV7-8	TRBJ2-7	CASSLQGSGVPEQYF	TGTGCCAGCAGCTTACAAGGTAGCGGGGTCCCCGAGCAGTACTTC
.	.	TRBV9	TRBJ2-1	CASSGGTFIEQFF	TGTGCCAGCAGCGGAGGGACTTTTATTGAGCAGTTCTTC
few	.	TRBV28	TRBJ1-4	CASSSRQITYEKLFF	TGTGCCAGCAGTTCAAGACAGATTACTTATGAAAAACTGTTTTTT
.	.	TRBV12-3/TRBV12-4	TRBJ1-1	CASSLPEGNPNTEAFF	TGTGCCAGCAGTTTACCCGAAGGTAACCCGAACACTGAAGCTTTCTTT
.	TRBD2	TRBV6-5	TRBJ2-7	CASSPGGGPRYEQYF	TGTGCCAGCAGCCCTGGGGGAGGGCCTAGGTACGAGCAGTACTTC
once	TRBD1	TRBV7-3	TRBJ1-2	CASSRVAGTGLTWDGYTF	TGTGCCAGCAGCCGAGTGGCCGGGACAGGTCTGACTTGGGATGGCTACACCTTC
.	.	TRBV28	TRBJ1-5	CASSPRGVWWVHSNQPQHF	TGTGCCAGCAGCCCCAGAGGGGTGTGGTGGGTCCATAGCAATCAGCCCCAGCATTTT
many	.	TRBV29-1	TRBJ2-5	CSVEETQYF	TGCAGCGTTGAGGAGACCCAGTACTTC
.	TRBD2	TRBV10-3	TRBJ2-7	CAISESQPGLVKYEQYF	TGTGCCATCAGTGAGTCTCAACCGGGACTAGTAAAATACGAGCAGTACTTC
.	.	TRBV12-5	TRBJ2-5	CASGIPGQETQYF	TGTGCTAGTGGAATCCCTGGGCAAGAGACCCAGTACTTC
.	.	TRBV6-5	TRBJ2-3	CASSYSGRSMDTQYF	TGTGCCAGCAGTTACTCTGGCAGGTCTATGGATACGCAGTATTTT
many	TRBD1	TRBV25-1	TRBJ1-5	CASSDLRTGDYSNQPQHF	TGTGCCAGCAGTGACCTACGGACAGGCGATTATAGCAATCAGCCCCAGCATTTT
.	.	TRBV28	TRBJ2-7	CASKGRRSSYEQYF	TGTGCCAGCAAAGGGAGGAGGAGCTCCTACGAGCAGTACTTC
few	.	TRBV20-1	TRBJ1-5	CSARVGGIQPQHF	TGCAGTGCTAGAGTGGGGGGGATTCAGCCCCAGCATTTT
.	.	TRBV14	TRBJ2-2	CASSQDPGELFF	TGTGCCAGCAGCCAAGATCCCGGGGAGCTGTTTTTT
.	TRBD1	TRBV7-2	TRBJ2-2	CASSSRQGPGELFF	TGTGCCAGCAGCTCAAGACAGGGCCCCGGGGAGCTGTTTTTT
.	TRBD1	TRBV19	TRBJ2-1	CASSILGRGNEQFF	TGTGCCAGTAGTATTCTGGGCAGGGGGAATGAGCAGTTCTTC
.	.	TRBV15	TRBJ1-1	CATSRDRGDTEAFF	TGTGCCACCAGCAGAGATCGGGGAGACACTGAAGCTTTCTTT
few	TRBD1	TRBV20-1	TRBJ2-4	CSALDRGYIQYF	TGCAGTGCTCTAGACAGGGGATACATTCAGTACTTC
.	.	TRBV27	TRBJ2-2	CASSLGGRDTGELFF	TGTGCCAGCAGTTTGGGGGGGCGGGACACCGGGGAGCTGTTTTTT
few	.	TRBV7-9	TRBJ2-1	CASSFIVSPCNEQSF	TGTGCCAGCAGCTTCATCGTCTCCCCCTGCAATGAGCAGTCCTTC
.	.	TRBV24-1	TRBJ2-5	CATSDLLAGRETQYF	TGTGCCACCAGTGATTTGCTGGCCGGGCGGGAGACCCAGTACTTC
.	TRBD1	TRBV4-3	TRBJ2-1	CASSLRDRGTNEQFF	TGCGCCAGCAGCCTCCGGGACAGGGGGACCAATGAGCAGTTCTTC
few	.	TRBV18	TRBJ2-1	CASSPSRDRSYNEQFF	TGTGCCAGCTCACCGTCGCGGGACCGCTCCTACAATGAGCAGTTCTTC
.	.	TRBV5-1	TRBJ2-5	CASRETGQGQETQYF	TGCGCCAGCAGGGAAACAGGGCAGGGACAAGAGACCCAGTACTTC
.	.	TRBV18	TRBJ2-7	CASSRDSGYEQYF	TGTGCCAGTTCCCGGGACTCGGGGTACGAGCAGTACTTC
.	TRBD1	TRBV4-3	TRBJ1-6	CASSQQGQSSSYNSPLHF	TGCGCCAGCAGCCAACAGGGACAGTCGAGCTCCTATAATTCACCCCTCCACTTT
.	.	TRBV20-1	TRBJ2-1	CSASMGSNEQFF	TGCAGTGCTAGTATGGGGTCCAATGAGCAGTTCTTC
.	.	TRBV15	TRBJ1-2	CATSRASVTHYGYTF	TGTGCCACCAGCAGAGCCTCGGTTACACACTATGGCTACACCTTC
few	.	TRBV12-3/TRBV12-4	TRBJ2-1	CASSPGTALGRSSYNEQFF	TGTGCCAGCAGCCCCGGGACCGCGTTGGGGAGGTCATCCTACAATGAGCAGTTCTTC
.	.	TRBV20-1	TRBJ2-1	CSAEVTAGRDEQFF	TGCAGTGCCGAGGTGACGGCCGGTAGGGATGAGCAGTTCTTC
.	TRBD2	TRBV15	TRBJ2-3	CATSRVAGGVRTDTQYF	TGTGCCACCAGCAGAGTAGCGGGAGGGGTGAGAACAGATACGCAGTATTTT
.	.	TRBV29-1	TRBJ1-1	CSVEVSEAFF	TGCAGCGTTGAGGTGTCTGAAGCTTTCTTT
.	.	TRBV5-6	TRBJ1-1	CASSLFGAGVRNTEAFF	TGTGCCAGCAGCTTGTTCGGGGCCGGTGTGAGGAACACTGAAGCTTTCTTT
.	TRBD1	TRBV29-1	TRBJ2-7	CSVVLGQGNYEQYF	TGCAGCGTCGTCCTGGGACAGGGAAATTACGAGCAGTACTTC